The text below deals with one T cell receptor (beta chain). Antigen: not known. The sample comes from a study of T cells expressing NK-cell markers. Study-wide results and limits: A few donors showed these clonotypes also leading the CD3+CD56-NKG2C+ fraction.

TCRdb re-called the 5' RACE reads; one entry per CDR3 protein, DNA not given. The sample holds 200,000 to 300,000 distinct CDR3 sequences. Germline loops: CDR1 SGHNT, CDR2 YENEEA. The CDR3 runs 15 residues. The chain uses TRBV11-3 and TRBJ2-2; the TCRdb D gene call, TRBD1, has no DNA to confirm it. The sequence was collected from a man aged 18 to 29 in good health. The sequenced sample consisted of blood T cells: a sorted CD56 or NKG2C T cell subset, CD4+ or CD8+ T cells, or bulk PBMC T cells (not recorded which). The CDR3 is CASSPDSSSPGELFF. The variable domain in full, completed from reference TRBV11-3 and TRBJ2-2, reads EAGVVQSPRYKIIEKKQPVAFWCNPISGHNTLYWYLQNLGQGPELLIRYENEEAVDDSQLPKDRFSAERLKGVDSTLKIQPAELGDSAVYLCASSPDSSSPGELFFGEGSRLTVL.